This TCR beta chain originates from a study of identical twins. Notes on the study in general: Alpha sequences out of frame and shared by twins had excess low generation probability. Models, which agreed with sharing between unrelated individuals, nonetheless underestimated the out-of-frame TCR alpha sharing seen in monozygotic twins.

A universal primer site was created by template switching, with the cDNA bearing unique molecular identifiers. TCRdb processed the 5' RACE reads anew with MiXCR; each CDR3 protein has one entry. The sample lists 500,000 to 650,000 distinct CDR3 sequences, approximately 20% occurring once. V was cut by 6 bases and J by 0 bases, with 11 bases left in between. The CDR3 length is 14 residues. Germline V gene data show CDR1 as MNHNS and CDR2 as SASEGT. This clonotype has just a few counts. Its matching antigen is unknown. These data were likewise used in another study, on yellow fever vaccine responses in identical twins.

V is TRBV6-1 and J is TRBJ1-1; D is perhaps TRBD1 (6 bases). Sequenced: CD4+ T cells sorted from blood. The receptor's source is a woman aged 18-35 years in good health. The CDR3 DNA is TGTGCCAGCAGAAACAGGGCGCTGAACACTGAAGCTTTCTTT. Translated, it gives CASRNRALNTEAFF.